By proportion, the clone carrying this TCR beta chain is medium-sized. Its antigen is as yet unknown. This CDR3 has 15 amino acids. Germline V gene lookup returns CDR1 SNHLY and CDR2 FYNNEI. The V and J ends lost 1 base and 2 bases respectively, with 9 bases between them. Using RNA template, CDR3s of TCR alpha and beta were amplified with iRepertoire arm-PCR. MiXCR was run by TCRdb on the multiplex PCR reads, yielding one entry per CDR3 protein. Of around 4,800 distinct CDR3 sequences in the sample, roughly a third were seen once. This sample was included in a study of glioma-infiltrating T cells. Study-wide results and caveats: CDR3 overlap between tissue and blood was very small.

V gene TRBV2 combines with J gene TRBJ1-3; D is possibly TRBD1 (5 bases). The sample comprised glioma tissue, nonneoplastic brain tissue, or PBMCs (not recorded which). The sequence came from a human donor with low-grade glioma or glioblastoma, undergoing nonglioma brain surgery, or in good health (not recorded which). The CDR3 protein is CASSEDGAAGNTIYF. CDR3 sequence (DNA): TGTGCCAGCAGTGAAGATGGGGCGGCTGGAAACACCATATATTTT.